Shown below are 25 T cell receptor beta chains from a single sample sequenced in a study of T cell responses to AZD1222 COVID-19 vaccine. Repertoires were generated with immunoSEQ multiplex PCR, while TCRdb's copy carries only in-frame clones and drops some. The sample shows more than 150,000 clones, 94% of them seen only once. This sample comprised peripheral blood, obtained on day 0 of AZD1222 vaccination. The receptor source for this set is an adult in good health.

The J gene is TRBJ2-1, the V gene TRBV5-1; 7 bases are a match to TRBD2. This CDR3 comprises 14 residues. Germline trimming cut 0 bases from V and 6 bases from J; bases unmatched to any gene: 3. CDR1 and CDR2 from the germline V gene are SGHRS and YFSETQ. The CDR3 coding sequence is TGCGCCAGCAGCTTGGGGGCTAGCGGCAATGAGCAGTTCTTC. It is translated as CASSLGASGNEQFF.

This clone was recorded once. The chain joins TRBV5-5 to TRBJ2-1, with D unclear. Germline CDR1 SGHKS, CDR2 YYEKEE (reference sequence). This CDR3 spans 12 amino acids. V lost 0 bases and J lost 15, with 13 bases in between. The CDR3 region has the DNA TGTGCCAGCAGCTTGGCCGGTCAGCGAGGGTTCTTC. As protein: CASSLAGQRGFF.

The genes are TRBV19 and TRBJ2-1, with a weak D call TRBD2 (6 bases). V was clipped by 4 bases and J by 7 bases, with 17 bases between them. This CDR3 is built from 15 residues. Germline V gene data show CDR1 as LNHDA and CDR2 as SQIVND (reference sequence). The CDR3 bases are TGTGCCAGTAGTACCAGTCGGGACTCTTGGAATGAGCAGTTCTTC. Its protein is CASSTSRDSWNEQFF.

This rearrangement joins TRBV4-1 to TRBJ2-1, with 8 nucleotides matching TRBD2. CDR1 is MGHRA, CDR2 YSYEKL, per germline. The ends lost 4 bases at V and 5 bases at J; junction bases unmatched: 13. The length of the CDR3 is 17 residues. CDR3 sequence (DNA): TGCGCCAGCAGCCCCAGGCGGGGACTAGGTAAGGACAATGAGCAGTTCTTC. As protein: CASSPRRGLGKDNEQFF.

The rearrangement uses TRBV4-2 and TRBJ1-3, with D maybe TRBD1 (5 bases). CDR1 and CDR2 (germline): LGHNA, YNFKEQ. The CDR3 totals 19 residues. V was clipped by 4 bases and J by 0 bases, with 22 bases between them. The DNA for the CDR3 is TGTGCCAGCAGCCCCCCCCCGATCCGGGGCGCATTCTCTGGAAACACCATATATTTT. This encodes CASSPPPIRGAFSGNTIYF.

V gene TRBV7-9 combines with J gene TRBJ2-7; D is possibly TRBD2 (6 bases). Germline V lookup: CDR1 SEHNR, CDR2 FQNEAQ (reference sequence). This CDR3 contains 15 residues. Trimming shortened V by 2 bases and J by 1 base, and 12 bases separated the two germline ends. The CDR3 loop is CASSLRRELSYEQYF. The CDR3 DNA sequence: TGTGCCAGCAGCTTAAGGAGGGAGCTTTCCTACGAGCAGTACTTC. The full variable domain, completed using reference TRBV7-9 and TRBJ2-7, is DTGVSQNPRHKITKRGQNVTFRCDPISEHNRLYWYRQTLGQGPEFLTYFQNEAQLEKSRLLSDRFSAERPKGSFSTLEIQRTEQGDSAMYLCASSLRRELSYEQYFGPGTRLTVT.

This sequence joins TRBV10-2 and TRBJ1-2; possible D gene TRBD1, 5 bases. Germline V gives CDR1 WSHSY, CDR2 SAAADI. V was clipped by 7 bases and J by 3 bases, with 12 bases between them. This CDR3 contains 13 residues. The CDR3 DNA reads as TGCGCCAGCAACTGGGGACGGGACTATGGCTACACCTTC. As protein: CASNWGRDYGYTF.

V is TRBV3-1 (or the pseudogene TRBV3-2) and J is TRBJ2-7, with TRBD1 identical over 8 bases. The CDR3 is made up of 14 amino acids. In germline, CDR1 is LGHDT, CDR2 YNNKEL (reference sequence). Losses at the gene ends were 1 base for V and 6 bases for J; bases not matched to a gene: 5. CDR3 sequence reads: CASSQGGQGSEQYF. DNA of the CDR3: TGTGCCAGCAGCCAAGGCGGACAGGGTAGCGAGCAGTACTTC.

J is TRBJ2-1 and V is TRBV7-7; 8 nucleotides match TRBD2. This CDR3 region has 15 residues. Germline values: CDR1 SSHAT, CDR2 FNYEAQ (reference sequence). After removal of 5 bases from V and 7 bases from J, the junction contained 10 bases not matched to a gene. The CDR3 DNA is TGTGCCAGCAGCGTCGGACTAGCCGTAGGGAATGAGCAGTTCTTC. Its translation: CASSVGLAVGNEQFF.

The chain couples TRBV19 to TRBJ2-7; 12 positions match TRBD2. V was clipped by 5 bases and J by 3 bases; unmatched bases: 14. Germline CDR1 is LNHDA and CDR2 is SQIVND (reference sequence). The CDR3 totals 18 residues. The CDR3 spells CASSFRTSGTTLNYEQYF. For the CDR3, the DNA is TGTGCCAGTAGTTTTCGGACTAGCGGGACAACGCTGAACTACGAGCAGTACTTC.

The DNA for the CDR3 is TGCGCCTCTCGGGGAGGGCAGGGGGGCTACGAGCAGTACTTC. Translating it yields CASRGGQGGYEQYF. V usage is TRBV10-1 and J usage is TRBJ2-7; D assignment may be TRBD1 or TRBD2 (7 bases each). CDR1 and CDR2 (germline): WNHNN, SYGVQD (reference sequence). The CDR3 has 14 residues. Trimming cost V 11 bases and J 3 bases, with 20 bases left between them.

This chain uses TRBV14 with TRBJ1-2; D is unresolved. Germline CDR1 is SGHDN and CDR2 is FVKESK. V lost 2 bases and J lost 0, with 7 bases in between. CDR3 length: 14 amino acids. The CDR3 spells CASSQNPANYGYTF. Written as DNA, the CDR3 is TGTGCCAGCAGCCAAAATCCAGCTAACTATGGCTACACCTTC.

The chain employs TRBV10-1 and TRBJ2-3; weak D call: TRBD2 (6 bases). Germline V gene lookup returns CDR1 WNHNN and CDR2 SYGVQD (reference sequence). This CDR3 is 15 amino acids long. V gave up 2 bases and J gave up 4 bases, with 13 bases separating them. CDR3 DNA sequence: TGCGCCAGCAGTGAGCGGGACTGGAGGGCAGATACGCAGTATTTT. Translated: CASSERDWRADTQYF.

DNA of the CDR3: TGCGCCAGCAGCCAAGATCGTCCAGGGACGAGGGCTGAAGCTTTCTTT. Translating it yields CASSQDRPGTRAEAFF. The rearrangement uses TRBV4-1 and TRBJ1-1; maybe TRBD1 (5 bases). The CDR3 is 16 residues long. Looked up from germline, CDR1 is MGHRA and CDR2 is YSYEKL. V was cut by 0 bases and J by 6 bases, with 17 bases left in between.

This clone was picked up a small number of times. This rearrangement joins TRBV27 to TRBJ1-2; D unclear. CDR1 is MNHEY, CDR2 SMNVEV, per germline (reference sequence). This CDR3 spans 13 amino acids. V was clipped by 4 bases and J by 0 bases, with 6 bases between them. The DNA of the CDR3 is TGTGCCAGCAGTTACACAGCTAACTATGGCTACACCTTC. Translation: CASSYTANYGYTF.

The chain is built from TRBV18 and TRBJ2-2; D is possibly TRBD2 (5 bases). The CDR3 totals 18 residues. In germline, CDR1 is KGHSH, CDR2 LQKENI. V lost 6 bases, J lost 0 bases, and 20 bases lay in between. The CDR3 spells CASSPRPLLDTNTGELFF. DNA for the CDR3: TGTGCCAGCTCCCCGCGACCGCTACTAGATACGAACACCGGGGAGCTGTTTTTT.

The genes are TRBV2 and TRBJ1-1; D not certain. The CDR3 extends over 13 amino acids. Germline values: CDR1 SNHLY, CDR2 FYNNEI. V lost 4 bases and J lost 0, with 6 bases in between. CDR3 DNA: TGTGCCAGCAGTGTGGCCATGAACACTGAAGCTTTCTTT. As protein: CASSVAMNTEAFF.

This clone was seen just once. DNA of the CDR3: TGTGCCAGCAGCGCCCAAACAGGGGGCTCCGGTGGCTACACCTTC. It encodes CASSAQTGGSGGYTF. This chain connects TRBV7-8 to TRBJ1-2; 9 bases map to TRBD1. The CDR3 sequence is 15 residues long. The J segment lost 7 bases and the V segment lost 5 bases, leaving 11 bases of the junction unmatched. CDR1 is SGHVS, CDR2 FQNEAQ, per germline.

This clone was detected once. The chain is built from TRBV6-5 and TRBJ1-6, with D possibly TRBD1 on 5 matching bases. The V end was cut by 4 bases, the J end by 6 bases, with 13 bases between. In germline, CDR1 is MNHEY, CDR2 SVGAGI. The CDR3 totals 15 residues. CDR3 protein: CASSSQVGANSPLHF. DNA of the CDR3: TGTGCCAGCAGTTCTCAAGTCGGGGCTAATTCACCCCTCCACTTT.

The chain combines TRBV7-9 with TRBJ1-6, with 7 bases aligning to TRBD1. V lost 6 bases, J lost 8 bases, and 10 bases stayed unmatched. Germline V gene data show CDR1 as SEHNR and CDR2 as FQNEAQ (reference sequence). CDR3 length: 15 amino acids. CDR3 protein: CASSITGTAHSPLHF. The CDR3 region has the DNA TGTGCCAGCAGTATAACCGGGACAGCTCATTCACCCCTCCACTTT.

This chain connects TRBV4-1 to TRBJ1-1, with a tentative D call TRBD1 (6 bases). CDR1 and CDR2 (germline): MGHRA, YSYEKL. Deletions cut 4 bases from V and 3 bases from J, with 12 bases between. The length of the CDR3 is 14 residues. CDR3 in DNA: TGCGCCAGCAGCCGGACACCAGGGGACACTGAAGCTTTCTTT. Translated, it gives CASSRTPGDTEAFF.

The chain has TRBV30 and TRBJ2-1; possible D gene TRBD2, 6 bases. Germline CDR1 reads GTSNPN; CDR2 reads SVGIG (reference sequence). The CDR3 spans 13 residues. The V gene lost 2 bases and the J gene lost 4 bases, with 9 bases spanning the gap. For the CDR3, the DNA is TGTGCCTGGAGTTCGACTAGTTACAATGAGCAGTTCTTC. Residues: CAWSSTSYNEQFF.

This chain links TRBV2 with TRBJ1-1, with a possible D match to TRBD1 (6 bases). This CDR3 has 14 residues. Germline values: CDR1 SNHLY, CDR2 FYNNEI. V lost 5 bases, J lost 1 base, and 11 bases lay in between. CDR3 nucleotides: TGTGCCAGCAGTCCTCGGACAGCGAACACTGAAGCTTTCTTT. Protein product: CASSPRTANTEAFF. Together with reference TRBV2 and TRBJ1-1, the CDR3 gives the full variable domain: EPEVTQTPSHQVTQMGQEVILRCVPISNHLYFYWYRQILGQKVEFLVSFYNNEISEKSEIFDDQFSVERPDGSNFTLKIRSTKLEDSAMYFCASSPRTANTEAFFGQGTRLTVV.

This sequence joins TRBV9 and TRBJ2-1; TRBD2 might be the D (6 bases). The germline CDR1 and CDR2 sequences are SGDLS and YYNGEE. The CDR3 consists of 15 residues. V lost 2 bases and J 6 bases, leaving 15 bases between the germline ends. CDR3 loop: CASSVSGLGANEQFF. The CDR3 region has the DNA TGTGCCAGCAGCGTTAGCGGTCTCGGGGCCAATGAGCAGTTCTTC.

The chain is built from TRBV7-8 and TRBJ1-2; 8 bases line up with TRBD1. Trimming cost V 1 base and J 4 bases; bases outside gene matches: 2. This CDR3 has 14 residues. CDR1 is SGHVS and CDR2 is FQNEAQ in the germline V gene. The CDR3 DNA reads TGTGCCAGCAGCTTAGGGGACAGGTTCTATGGCTACACCTTC. Its translation: CASSLGDRFYGYTF. Using reference TRBV7-8 and TRBJ1-2 for the parts outside the CDR3, the full variable domain is GAGVSQSPRYKVAKRGQDVALRCDPISGHVSLFWYQQALGQGPEFLTYFQNEAQLDKSGLPSDRFFAERPEGSVSTLKIQRTQQEDSAVYLCASSLGDRFYGYTFGSGTRLTVV.